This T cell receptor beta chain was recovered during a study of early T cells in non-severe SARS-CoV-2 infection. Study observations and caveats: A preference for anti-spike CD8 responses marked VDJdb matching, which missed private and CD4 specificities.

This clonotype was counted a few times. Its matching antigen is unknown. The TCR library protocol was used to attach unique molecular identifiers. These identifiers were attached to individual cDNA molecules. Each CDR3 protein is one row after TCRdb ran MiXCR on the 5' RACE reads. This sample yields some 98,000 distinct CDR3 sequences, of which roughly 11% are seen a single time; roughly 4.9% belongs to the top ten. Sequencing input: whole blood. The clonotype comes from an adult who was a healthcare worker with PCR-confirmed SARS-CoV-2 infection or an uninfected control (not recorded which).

In DNA, the CDR3 is TGCGCCAGCAGATCATCCGGAAAAAACTATGGCTACACCTTC. It codes for CASRSSGKNYGYTF. The V call is TRBV5-1, the J call TRBJ1-2, with unresolved D. The CDR3 extends over 14 amino acids. With 5 bases removed from V and 2 bases from J, the gap between germline ends came to 13 bases. The germline gives CDR1 SGHRS, CDR2 YFSETQ.